This is a list of T cell receptor beta chains from one sample in a study of STAT5B mutations in CD4+ large granular lymphocyte leukemia. Sequencing used immunoSEQ multiplex PCR; TCRdb keeps in-frame clones, though not all of them. The repertoire holds 25,000 to 35,000 clones, 74% seen once, with more than 0.85% in the top ten. The sequenced material came from CD4+ T cells from blood buffy coats. These TCRs come from a human donor in good health. CDR3s include the opening cysteine and the closing phenylalanine or tryptophan. A D gene is named only where the DNA matches it firmly. A row's size may be missing; if present it is once, few, many or a size class.

V gene	clone size	J gene	D gene	CDR3 DNA	CDR3 protein
TRBV18	few	TRBJ1-1	.	TGTGCCAGCTCAACGAACGGGGACGGCGGGCGGAACACTGAAGCTTTCTTT	CASSTNGDGGRNTEAFF
TRBV27	.	TRBJ2-5	TRBD1	TGTGCCAGCAGTTTAAACAGGGGAAGGGAGACCCAGTACTTC	CASSLNRGRETQYF
TRBV14	once	TRBJ2-7	.	TGTGCCAGCAGCCCTAGACAGCTAGGCGAGCAGTACTTC	CASSPRQLGEQYF
TRBV19	.	TRBJ1-4	TRBD1	TGTGCCAGTAGTACCCCTGGACAGGGTGAAAAACTGTTTTTT	CASSTPGQGEKLFF
TRBV18	once	TRBJ1-3	.	TGTGCCAGCTCTACGACCGGCTTCTCTGGAAACACCATGTATTTT	CASSTTGFSGNTMYF
TRBV23-1	.	TRBJ2-5	TRBD1	TGCGCCAGCGGAGAACAGGGGATACAAGAGACCCAGTACTTC	CASGEQGIQETQYF
TRBV27	.	TRBJ1-6	TRBD1	TGTGCCAGCAGTTTACAGGGGGCGCCGGATTCACCCCTCCACTTT	CASSLQGAPDSPLHF
TRBV4-1	.	TRBJ2-3	.	TGCGCCAGCAGCTCGGCCGGGGGGCGGAGGGCAGATACGCAGTATTTT	CASSSAGGRRADTQYF
TRBV11-3	.	TRBJ2-1	.	TGTGCCAGCAGCTTAAGCTCACCGCCGGCTGAGCAGTTCTTC	CASSLSSPPAEQFF
TRBV6-1	.	TRBJ2-5	.	TGTGCCAGCAGTGAAACTCCCGCGTACCAAGAGACCCAGTACTTC	CASSETPAYQETQYF
TRBV5-1	once	TRBJ2-5	TRBD1	TGCGCCAGCAGCTCTCAATCGACAGGGGAGACCCAGTACTTC	CASSSQSTGETQYF
TRBV7-2	.	TRBJ1-2	TRBD1	TGTGCCAGCAGCCGGGACAGGGACTATGGCTACACCTTC	CASSRDRDYGYTF
TRBV6-1	.	TRBJ2-2	.	TGTGCCAGCAGTGATTGGCAGAGCGGGGAGCTGTTTTTT	CASSDWQSGELFF
TRBV11-3	.	TRBJ2-1	TRBD1	TGTGCCAGCAGCGCCGGGACAGGGGCCGACGATGAGCAGTTCTTC	CASSAGTGADDEQFF
TRBV9	.	TRBJ1-6	TRBD1	TGTGCCAGCAGCATTGGACAGGGGGCATCTTCACCCCTCCACTTT	CASSIGQGASSPLHF
TRBV28	.	TRBJ1-3	.	TGTGCCAGCAAAATTCCGGGAAGCTCTGGAAACACCATATATTTT	CASKIPGSSGNTIYF
TRBV19	.	TRBJ1-4	.	TGTGCCAGTAGTACCGAGGCAGGTTTCAATGAAAAACTGTTTTTT	CASSTEAGFNEKLFF
TRBV4-3	.	TRBJ2-1	.	TGCGCCAGCAGCCAAGATACGGGGGACCCTATACAGTTCTTC	CASSQDTGDPIQFF
TRBV18	.	TRBJ1-5	.	TGTGCCAGCTCACCGGGGTTCGGGGGCAATCAGCCCCAGCATTTT	CASSPGFGGNQPQHF
TRBV9	.	TRBJ2-1	TRBD2	TGTGCCAGCAGCGCTTTAGCGGGAAAGGTTGAGCAGTTCTTC	CASSALAGKVEQFF
TRBV9	.	TRBJ2-3	.	TGTGCCAGCAGCGTAGAGGAGGCTAGCACAGATACGCAGTATTTT	CASSVEEASTDTQYF
TRBV5-1	.	TRBJ1-2	.	TGCGCCAGCAGCTTGCAGGCCAATGTCCCGGTTGCGGGCTACACCTTC	CASSLQANVPVAGYTF
TRBV6-6	.	TRBJ2-7	TRBD2	TGTGCCAGCAGGCTTCGAACTAGCGGTTACTCCTACGAGCAGTACTTC	CASRLRTSGYSYEQYF
TRBV2	.	TRBJ2-2	TRBD2	TGTGCCAGCAGCGGCGGACTAGCGGGGGGGACCGGGGAGCTGTTTTTT	CASSGGLAGGTGELFF
TRBV7-2	.	TRBJ2-7	.	TGTGCCAGCAGCCAAGCGAGTAACAGGTACGAGCAGTACTTC	CASSQASNRYEQYF
TRBV7-9	.	TRBJ1-2	TRBD1	TGTGCCAGCAGCTCACCCGACGGACAGGGCCCAGGAGGCTACACCTTC	CASSSPDGQGPGGYTF
TRBV2	few	TRBJ2-2	TRBD1	TGTGCCAGCAGTGAATGGACAGGGGGCATTTTCGGGGAGCTGTTTTTT	CASSEWTGGIFGELFF
TRBV7-9	.	TRBJ2-3	.	TGTGCCAGCAGCTTAGCGCTTCGAGATACGCAGTATTTT	CASSLALRDTQYF
TRBV19	.	TRBJ2-1	TRBD2	TGTGCCAGTAGTTCGAACCGACTAGCGCCGAATGAGCAGTTCTTC	CASSSNRLAPNEQFF
TRBV6-1	once	TRBJ2-5	.	TGTGCCACTGGTCTCAGGGTGGACCAAGAGACCCAGTACTTC	CATGLRVDQETQYF
TRBV19	.	TRBJ1-1	TRBD1	TGTGCCAGTAGTGAGGACAGGGGGTCTGAAGCTTTCTTT	CASSEDRGSEAFF
TRBV6-5	.	TRBJ2-6	.	TGTGCCAGCAGTCCCACCCACTCTGGGGCCAACGTCCTGACTTTC	CASSPTHSGANVLTF
TRBV7-9	.	TRBJ2-2	.	TGTGCCAGCAGCTCCGGGGCCATCGGGGAGCTGTTTTTT	CASSSGAIGELFF
TRBV25-1	.	TRBJ1-1	.	TGTGCCAGCAGCCCCTTTATGATCCTTGGCACTGAAGCTTTCTTT	CASSPFMILGTEAFF
TRBV7-7	.	TRBJ2-5	.	TGTGCTAGCAGCTTAGACTCCGGGCAGGCGGGGACCCAGTACTTC	CASSLDSGQAGTQYF
TRBV18	.	TRBJ2-3	.	TGTGCCAGCTCACCAGCGGGCGGAGCAAGCACAGATACGCAGTATTTT	CASSPAGGASTDTQYF
TRBV6-1	.	TRBJ2-3	.	TGTGCCAGCAGTGATCGGTATACGCAGTATTTT	CASSDRYTQYF
TRBV11-2	.	TRBJ2-2	.	TGTGCCAGCAGCCCACGCGTTAGAGGGGAACGGGTCACCGGGGAGCTGTTTTTT	CASSPRVRGERVTGELFF
TRBV6-5	few	TRBJ2-5	TRBD2	TGTGCCAGCTCCCGAGCGGGAGGGCGGGTAGAGACCCAGTACTTC	CASSRAGGRVETQYF
TRBV19	.	TRBJ1-5	.	TGTGCCAGTAGTAGTTATCGACAGACCAATCAGCCCCAGCATTTT	CASSSYRQTNQPQHF
TRBV6-1	.	TRBJ1-4	.	TGTGCCAGCAGTGATAGAGGTGAAAAACTGTTTTTT	CASSDRGEKLFF
TRBV6-5	.	TRBJ1-2	.	TGTGCCAGCAGTTACGTGGGGGGGGCTGACTATGGCTACACCTTC	CASSYVGGADYGYTF
TRBV30	.	TRBJ2-2	.	TGTGCCTGGAGTGTTTTCCAGGCCCTCGGATTCACCGGGGAGCTGTTTTTT	CAWSVFQALGFTGELFF
TRBV7-3	.	TRBJ2-1	TRBD2	TGTGCCAGCAGCTCACTTGATCAGACTAGCGGATTACCCATGCAATACAATGAGCAGTTCTTC	CASSSLDQTSGLPMQYNEQFF
TRBV28	few	TRBJ2-1	.	TGTGCCAGCAGTTCGGGCGCCCCGGGAGAGCAGTTCTTC	CASSSGAPGEQFF
TRBV6-1	.	TRBJ2-2	.	TGTGCCAGCACCGATGGTTGGTATAACACCGGGGAGCTGTTTTTT	CASTDGWYNTGELFF
TRBV11-2	.	TRBJ2-2	TRBD2	TGTGCCAGCAGCTTAGGACTAGCGGGTTCTAACACCGGGGAGCTGTTTTTT	CASSLGLAGSNTGELFF
TRBV2	.	TRBJ1-1	TRBD1	TGTGCCAGCAGTGAAGGGACAGGGGTTCTGAACACTGAAGCTTTCTTT	CASSEGTGVLNTEAFF
TRBV19	few	TRBJ1-1	TRBD1	TGTGCCAGTAGTATCGGGCGGACAGGGGTGTTCACTGAAGCTTTCTTT	CASSIGRTGVFTEAFF
TRBV29-1	.	TRBJ1-5	.	TGCAGCGTTTCCCATCAGCCCCAGCATTTT	CSVSHQPQHF
TRBV15	.	TRBJ2-1	TRBD1	TGTGCCACCAGCAGAGAGACAGGGGGCAATGAGCAGTTCTTC	CATSRETGGNEQFF
TRBV6-6	once	TRBJ1-2	.	TGTGCCAGCAGTTACTCGATCCCCTGGGAGGGCTACACCTTC	CASSYSIPWEGYTF
TRBV7-9	.	TRBJ2-1	.	TGTGCCAGCAGCTTAGACACTAGTTATGAGCAGTTCTTC	CASSLDTSYEQFF
TRBV7-3	few	TRBJ2-1	TRBD2	TGTGCCAGCAGCCTAAGGACGGTAGCGGGAGTCACGAATGAGCAGTTCTTC	CASSLRTVAGVTNEQFF
TRBV28	.	TRBJ1-2	.	TGTGCCAGCAGCGTCCGGGACATCAGCTATGGCTACACCTTC	CASSVRDISYGYTF
TRBV6-5	.	TRBJ1-2	TRBD1	TGTGCCAGCAGTAAGGGGGCAAGGGGCTACACCTTC	CASSKGARGYTF
TRBV28	.	TRBJ2-1	.	TGTGCCAGCAGTTTAGGGCATTGGGCCTACAATGAGCAGTTCTTC	CASSLGHWAYNEQFF
TRBV9	.	TRBJ1-2	.	TGTGCCAGCAGCGCGAGAGGAAGGGCCACCGAGGGATATGGCTACACCTTC	CASSARGRATEGYGYTF
TRBV19	few	TRBJ1-1	TRBD1	TGTGCCAGTAGTCCTATCGAGGGACAGGGGCATTCGGGCACTGAAGCTTTCTTT	CASSPIEGQGHSGTEAFF